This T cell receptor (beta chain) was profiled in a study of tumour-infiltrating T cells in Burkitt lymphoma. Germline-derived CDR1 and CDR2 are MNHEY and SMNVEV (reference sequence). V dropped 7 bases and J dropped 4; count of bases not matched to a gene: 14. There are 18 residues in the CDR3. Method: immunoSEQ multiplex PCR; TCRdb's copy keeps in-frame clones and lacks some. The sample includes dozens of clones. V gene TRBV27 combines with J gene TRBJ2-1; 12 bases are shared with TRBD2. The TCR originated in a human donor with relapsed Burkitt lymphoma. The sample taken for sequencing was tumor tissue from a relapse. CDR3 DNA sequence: TGTGCCAGCACCTCTGTGACTAGCGGGAGAGTTGGGTACAATGAGCAGTTCTTC. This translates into CASTSVTSGRVGYNEQFF.